The next 19 T cell receptor beta chains were all read from a single sample in a study of T cells in Graves' hyperthyroidism and ophthalmopathy. RNA transcripts yielded amplified TCR beta CDR3 regions. With the HTBI primer set, the TCR CDR3 went through a first round of RT-PCR. TCRdb itself ran the multiplex PCR reads through MiXCR, one entry per CDR3 protein. The repertoire holds a few hundred thousand distinct CDR3 sequences, with approximately 14% as singletons. Sequencing input: blood. The receptors here all came from a woman aged 18-35 years with Graves' hyperthyroidism.

This sequence joins TRBV4-2 and TRBJ1-1; D uncertain. The length of the CDR3 is 15 residues. Per germline, CDR1 LGHNA and CDR2 YNFKEQ. V lost 0 bases and J lost 1, with 9 bases in between. CDR3 DNA: TGTGCCAGCAGCCAAGAGGCGCTAGGGAACACTGAAGCTTTCTTT. Protein: CASSQEALGNTEAFF.

This clonotype was counted at least ten times. This chain uses TRBV6-2 or TRBV6-3 with TRBJ1-5, with D unresolved. Between the trimmed V and J ends, which lost 2 bases and 3 bases, there was a span of 8 bases. Germline V gives CDR1 MNHEY, CDR2 SVGEGT. This CDR3 is 14 amino acids long. CDR3 in DNA: TGTGCCAGCAGTTACACGTCTTTCAATCAGCCCCAGCATTTT. Its translation is CASSYTSFNQPQHF.

The V gene is TRBV27, the J gene TRBJ2-7, with 9 positions matching TRBD2. The V gene's germline CDR1 is MNHEY and CDR2 SMNVEV (reference sequence). Unmatched junction bases numbered 6, after V lost 6 bases and J lost 0 bases. The CDR3 contains 15 residues. The CDR3 region is CASSRAGGNSYEQYF. The CDR3 bases are TGTGCCAGCAGCCGCGCGGGGGGGAACTCCTACGAGCAGTACTTC.

The chain is built from TRBV27 and TRBJ2-1; no clear D. V lost 8 bases, J lost 3 bases, and 11 bases lay in between. Germline loops: CDR1 MNHEY, CDR2 SMNVEV (reference sequence). This CDR3 has 13 residues. The CDR3 DNA follows: TGTGCCAGCCGCCGACTCGTCTACAATGAGCAGTTCTTC. Translated, it gives CASRRLVYNEQFF.

This rearrangement joins TRBV27 to TRBJ2-7; D may correspond to TRBD1 or TRBD2 (5 bases each). The V gene lost 8 bases and the J gene lost 8 bases, with 13 bases spanning the gap. The CDR3 covers 11 residues. Germline V gene data show CDR1 as MNHEY and CDR2 as SMNVEV (reference sequence). The CDR3 spells CASGTRNQQYF. For the CDR3, the DNA is TGTGCCAGCGGGACGAGAAACCAGCAGTACTTC.

With regard to this clonotype: In this CDR3 the conserved last residue, phenylalanine or tryptophan, is missing, so a read error is likely. The chain joins TRBV11-2 to TRBJ1-3; 11 nucleotides agree with TRBD1. V shed 9 bases and J 3 bases; nucleotides not matched to a gene: 13. Per germline, CDR1 SGHAT and CDR2 FQNNGV. The length of the CDR3 is 17 residues. DNA of the CDR3: TGTGCCAGTGCCGGGACAGGGGGATTACGAGGTGGAAACACCATATATCTT. Its protein is CASAGTGGLRGGNTIYL.

This clonotype has more than one count but fewer than ten. The chain uses TRBV6-5 and TRBJ2-2; TRBD1 matches 7 bases. CDR1 and CDR2 (germline): MNHEY, SVGAGI. This CDR3 has 15 residues. V gave up 1 base and J gave up 3 bases; unmatched junction bases: 2. CDR3 region: CASSYWQGDTGELFF. Written as DNA, the CDR3 is TGTGCCAGCAGTTACTGGCAGGGGGACACCGGGGAGCTGTTTTTT.

In this sample, this clonotype turned up many times. J is TRBJ2-2 and V is TRBV28; D gene uncertain. The CDR3 runs to 11 residues. Germline V CDR1 and CDR2: MDHEN, SYDVKM. Trimming removed 1 base from V and 8 bases from J, with 2 bases in between. CDR3 region: CASSLSGELFF. CDR3 coding DNA: TGTGCCAGCAGTTTATCAGGGGAGCTGTTTTTT.

Many counts were recorded for this clonotype. This chain uses TRBV5-1 with TRBJ2-1; 14 bases line up with TRBD2. Germline V CDR1 and CDR2: SGHRS, YFSETQ. The CDR3 extends over 14 amino acids. V lost 5 bases to trimming and J lost 6 bases; unmatched junction nucleotides: 1. The DNA for the CDR3 is TGCGCCAGCAGGACTAGCGGGAGGGTCAATGAGCAGTTCTTC. Protein product: CASRTSGRVNEQFF. Based on the CDR3 plus reference TRBV5-1 and TRBJ2-1, the full variable domain is KAGVTQTPRYLIKTRGQQVTLSCSPISGHRSVSWYQQTPGQGLQFLFEYFSETQRNKGNFPGRFSGRQFSNSRSEMNVSTLELGDSALYLCASRTSGRVNEQFFGPGTRLTVL.

The gene calls are TRBV9 and TRBJ2-2; 8 bases line up with TRBD1. The length of the CDR3 is 18 residues. Germline V CDR1 and CDR2: SGDLS, YYNGEE. V gave up 0 bases and J gave up 3 bases; unmatched junction bases: 10. The CDR3 bases are TGTGCCAGCAGCGTAGGGACAGGGACCCAAACCTACACCGGGGAGCTGTTTTTT. As protein: CASSVGTGTQTYTGELFF. The whole variable domain, filled in from reference TRBV9 and TRBJ2-2, reads DSGVTQTPKHLITATGQRVTLRCSPRSGDLSVYWYQQSLDQGLQFLIQYYNGEERAKGNILERFSAQQFPDLHSELNLSSLELGDSALYFCASSVGTGTQTYTGELFFGEGSRLTVL.

The table lists this clonotype with many counts. The chain combines TRBV2 with TRBJ2-1; D uncertain. The CDR3 sequence is 13 residues long. V was cut by 6 bases and J by 6 bases, with 12 bases left in between. CDR1 and CDR2 (germline): SNHLY, FYNNEI. The CDR3 region has the DNA TGTGCCAGCAGGGGGAATATTGGCAATGAGCAGTTCTTC. Its protein is CASRGNIGNEQFF.

This clonotype was seen only a few times. This chain links TRBV7-3 with TRBJ2-1, with 8 positions matching TRBD2. Germline V gene lookup returns CDR1 SGHTA and CDR2 FQGTGA. V dropped 5 bases and J dropped 8; count of bases not matched to a gene: 8. CDR3 length: 14 amino acids. The CDR3 sequence is CASSPGRASDEQFF. As DNA, the CDR3 is TGTGCCAGCAGCCCCGGGAGGGCGAGCGATGAGCAGTTCTTC.

In this sample, this clonotype turned up many times. This chain connects TRBV7-2 to TRBJ1-1; D ambiguous. The CDR3 consists of 14 residues. V lost 5 bases to trimming and J lost 6 bases, with 16 bases between them. Germline V gives CDR1 SGHTA, CDR2 FQGNSA. The CDR3 loop reads CASSVEQRIAEAFF. CDR3 in DNA: TGTGCCAGCAGCGTAGAACAGCGTATCGCTGAAGCTTTCTTT.

The sample holds many counts of this clonotype. The gene calls are TRBV7-9 and TRBJ2-5; TRBD2 aligns across 8 bases. The CDR3 totals 14 residues. Looked up from germline, CDR1 is SEHNR and CDR2 is FQNEAQ (reference sequence). Unmatched junction bases numbered 4, after V lost 5 bases and J lost 2 bases. As DNA, the CDR3 is TGTGCCAGCAGCCCCGGGACTAGACAAGAGACCCAGTACTTC. Translation: CASSPGTRQETQYF.

A few counts support this clonotype. The DNA for the CDR3 is TGCAGTGCTAGTCTCGCGGGGGGCACCGGGGAGCTGTTTTTT. This sequence encodes CSASLAGGTGELFF. The rearrangement joins TRBV20-1 to TRBJ2-2; 8 bases map to TRBD2. J lost 4 bases, V lost 3 bases, and 4 bases had no gene match. CDR3 size: 14 residues. Germline CDR1 reads DFQATT; CDR2 reads SNEGSKA (reference sequence).

This clonotype was detected ten times or more. The CDR3 DNA reads as TGTGCCAGCAGTGACCCTTCAGAATCCCCCGAGACCCAGTACTTC. Translating gives CASSDPSESPETQYF. The chain carries TRBV6-1 and TRBJ2-5; D is unresolved. Per germline, CDR1 MNHNS and CDR2 SASEGT. The CDR3 consists of 15 residues. V dropped 3 bases and J dropped 5 bases, with 16 bases sitting between them.

Details on this clonotype: This clone may be a read error of a much larger clone one base away. The V gene is TRBV6-1, the J gene TRBJ2-2, with TRBD2 matching 13 bases. The CDR3 has 15 amino acids. Germline CDR1 is MNHNS and CDR2 is SASEGT. This CDR3 reads CASSTGTSGTGELCF. CDR3 nucleotide sequence: TGTGCCAGCAGTACCGGGACTAGCGGGACCGGGGAGCTGTGTTTT.

This clonotype was detected ten times or more. The chain links TRBV28 to TRBJ1-2, with D possibly matching TRBD1 (6 bases). The V and J ends lost 3 bases and 4 bases respectively, with 21 bases between them. Germline values: CDR1 MDHEN, CDR2 SYDVKM. The CDR3 loop spans 17 amino acids. The chain's CDR3 is CASSFTPGHPASYGYTF. CDR3 nucleotides: TGTGCCAGCAGTTTCACCCCGGGACACCCGGCCTCCTATGGCTACACCTTC.

This clonotype was seen a few times. The rearrangement uses TRBV20-1 and TRBJ2-5; 10 bases align to TRBD2. The J segment lost 4 bases and the V segment lost 0 bases, leaving 2 bases of the junction unmatched. The CDR3 length is 14 residues. Germline loops: CDR1 DFQATT, CDR2 SNEGSKA (reference sequence). Here the CDR3 DNA reads TGCAGTGCTAGAGATCTAGCGGGAGTAGAGACCCAGTACTTC. Translation: CSARDLAGVETQYF.